The 9 T cell receptor beta chains in this list originate from one sample, sequenced in a study of blood T cells in healthy people across ages. For the second PCR, which ran for about 6 to 11 cycles, a sample-barcoded 5' primer and a J-beta primer mix were used. TCRdb reanalysed the 5' RACE reads using MiXCR and keeps one entry per CDR3 protein. The profile shows 850,000 to 950,000 distinct CDR3 sequences, around 28% of them singletons. What was sequenced was blood. These TCRs come from a woman of 80 years or more in good health.

V gene TRBV7-9 combines with J gene TRBJ2-3; D is unclear. The V and J ends lost 4 bases and 0 bases respectively, with 8 bases between them. In germline, CDR1 is SEHNR, CDR2 FQNEAQ (reference sequence). CDR3 length: 14 amino acids. The CDR3 reads CASSCSGSTDTQYF. CDR3 sequence (DNA): TGTGCCAGCAGCTGCTCAGGTAGCACAGATACGCAGTATTTT.

This clonotype showed up many times. J is TRBJ2-3 and V is TRBV10-3; 7 bases are shared with TRBD1. CDR1 and CDR2 from the germline V gene are ENHRY and SYGVKD. V dropped 8 bases and J dropped 4; count of bases not matched to a gene: 15. The CDR3 contains 16 residues. CDR3 DNA sequence: TGTGCCATCGGCCCCTCTGGGCTTGACAGGGCAGATACGCAGTATTTT. Encoded protein: CAIGPSGLDRADTQYF.

This clonotype was detected once. A read error may explain this, as a much larger clone is one base away. The rearrangement joins TRBV7-8 to TRBJ2-5; D possibly corresponds to TRBD2 (5 bases). CDR1 is SGHVS and CDR2 is FQNEAQ in the germline V gene. This CDR3 is built from 17 residues. This CDR3 reads CAGSLARARGPQETQYF. CDR3 bases: TGTGCCGGCAGCTTAGCTCGGGCGAGAGGGCCCCAAGAGACCCAGTACTTC.

Only one count was recorded for this clonotype. A much larger clone differs from this one at a single base, so this may be a read error. V gene TRBV3-1 combines with J gene TRBJ2-3; tentatively, D is TRBD2 (5 bases). V shed 8 bases and J shed 6 bases, with 9 bases lying between them. The CDR3 is 11 residues long. Germline CDR1 and CDR2: LGHDT and YNNKEL (reference sequence). The CDR3 here is CASRGCDTQYF. As DNA, the CDR3 is TGTGCCAGCCGGGGTTGTGATACGCAGTATTTT.

A few counts support this clonotype. The chain links TRBV12-3 or TRBV12-4 to TRBJ2-1; the match to TRBD2 covers 9 bases. The CDR3 is 15 amino acids. With 3 bases clipped from V and 7 bases from J, the junction kept 7 bases outside the gene matches. The CDR3 nucleotides read TGTGCCAGCAGTTTTGAAGCGGGGGGCCGAAATGAGCAGTTCTTC. Translated: CASSFEAGGRNEQFF.

The chain carries TRBV20-1 and TRBJ2-1; D is perhaps TRBD1 (5 bases). The CDR3 contains 12 residues. The V gene's germline CDR1 is DFQATT and CDR2 SNEGSKA (reference sequence). The germline V and J ends were trimmed by 3 bases and 7 bases, with 10 bases remaining between them. DNA for the CDR3: TGCAGTGCTAGCAGACAGAGGAATGAGCAGTTCTTC. This translates into CSASRQRNEQFF.

This clonotype has ten or more counts. The chain is built from TRBV6-1 and TRBJ1-6, with D perhaps TRBD1 (6 bases). The CDR3 has 12 amino acids. With 6 bases removed from V and 15 bases from J, the gap between germline ends came to 15 bases. The germline V gene has CDR1 MNHNS and CDR2 SASEGT. CDR3 region: CASSPDSPVLHF. CDR3 sequence (DNA): TGTGCCAGCAGCCCGGACAGCCCAGTCCTCCACTTT.

This clonotype has just a few counts. The V call is TRBV7-2, the J call TRBJ1-6, with D maybe TRBD1 (5 bases). V dropped 1 base and J dropped 7 bases, with 11 bases sitting between them. Germline loops: CDR1 SGHTA, CDR2 FQGNSA. The CDR3 is 15 amino acids. The CDR3 region has the DNA TGTGCCAGCAGCTTAGATCTCAGGGTAAATTCACCCCTCCACTTT. Its translation is CASSLDLRVNSPLHF.

This clonotype appeared many times. The rearrangement uses TRBV28 and TRBJ2-3, with D hard to call. Trimming pared 2 bases from V and 0 bases from J, leaving 12 bases between. This CDR3 contains 16 residues. Germline V gene sequence: CDR1 MDHEN, CDR2 SYDVKM. The CDR3 reads CASSLLGLPSTDTQYF. For the CDR3, the DNA is TGTGCCAGCAGTTTACTTGGGCTACCGAGCACAGATACGCAGTATTTT. The full variable domain, with the rest looked up from reference TRBV28 and TRBJ2-3, is DVKVTQSSRYLVKRTGEKVFLECVQDMDHENMFWYRQDPGLGLRLIYFSYDVKMKEKGDIPEGYSVSREKKERFSLILESASTNQTSMYLCASSLLGLPSTDTQYFGPGTRLTVL.